This T cell receptor beta chain was sequenced for a study of neoadjuvant nivolumab and ipilimumab in lung cancer. V was clipped by 5 bases and J by 4 bases, with 27 bases between them. The CDR3 consists of 19 residues. Per the germline V gene, CDR1 is SGHVS and CDR2 is FNYEAQ. Clones were read by immunoSEQ multiplex PCR, and TCRdb kept only the in-frame ones, dropping some. The sample contains roughly 39,000 clones, roughly 89% of which appear only once. The sample was peripheral blood, taken before neoadjuvant nivolumab, alone or with ipilimumab. The chain combines TRBV7-6 with TRBJ2-1; maybe TRBD2 (6 bases). This clonotype was obtained from an adult with non-small cell lung cancer. The CDR3 DNA sequence: TGTGCCAGCAGCCGCCCCGGGACTGGGCGGGATAATGGGTACAATGAGCAGTTCTTC. Amino acids: CASSRPGTGRDNGYNEQFF.